The T cell receptor beta chain under discussion was sequenced for a study of blood T cell repertoires in COVID-19. The V gene's germline CDR1 is ENHRY and CDR2 SYGVKD. After removal of 10 bases from V and 6 bases from J, the junction contained 20 bases not matched to a gene. This CDR3 has 17 amino acids. Produced via immunoSEQ multiplex PCR; TCRdb's table is partial and in-frame only. The table records approximately 11,000 clones, 70% to 90% of them present only once. The sample comprised peripheral blood. The receptor's source is a man aged 30 to 45 with active or convalescent COVID-19. The chain recombines TRBV10-3 with TRBJ2-3; TRBD2 aligns across 9 bases. The CDR3: CATKGQQAGGIADTQYF. The CDR3 DNA is TGTGCCACCAAGGGGCAACAGGCGGGGGGGATTGCTGATACGCAGTATTTT.